These 10 T cell receptor beta chains were all obtained from the same sample, sequenced in a study of T cells expressing NK-cell markers (dated by TCRdb to about 2020). The receptor library was made with 5' RACE. The sequencing machine was an Illumina HiSeq 2000. Following reprocessing of the reads by TCRdb, the data hold one row per CDR3 protein sequence and no DNA is available. The sample's clone listing holds fewer than 18,000 distinct CDR3 sequences. The ten top clones hold around three fifths of the sample. The sample comprised blood T cells: a sorted CD56 or NKG2C T cell subset, CD4+ or CD8+ T cells, or bulk PBMC T cells (not recorded which). These receptor sequences come from a man aged 18-70 years in good health.

This chain uses TRBV6-5 with TRBJ2-7; TCRdb calls TRBD2, which cannot be checked without DNA. The germline V gene encodes CDR1 MNHEY and CDR2 SVGAGI. The CDR3 runs to 18 residues. The CDR3 sequence: CASSPRQLLVTSSYEQYF.

This rearrangement joins TRBV7-2 to TRBJ2-5; TCRdb lists TRBD1, though no DNA is available to test this call. This CDR3 has 17 amino acids. The V gene's germline CDR1 is SGHTA and CDR2 FQGNSA. This CDR3 is CASSLGDRHRFRETQYF. The variable domain in full, with the rest retrieved from reference TRBV7-2 and TRBJ2-5, is GAGVSQSPSNKVTEKGKDVELRCDPISGHTALYWYRQSLGQGLEFLIYFQGNSAPDKSGLPSDRFSAERTGGSVSTLTIQRTQQEDSAVYLCASSLGDRHRFRETQYFGPGTRLLVL.

The chain carries TRBV29-1 and TRBJ2-5; without DNA, the TCRdb call of TRBD1 cannot be checked. Looked up from germline, CDR1 is SQVTM and CDR2 is ANQGSEA. CDR3 length equals 16 residues. CDR3: CSATLAGQSSQETQYF.

The chain links TRBV21-1 to TRBJ2-2; absent DNA, TCRdb's TRBD1 call cannot be checked. TRBV21-1 is a pseudogene. The CDR3 sequence is 16 residues long. The CDR3 loop reads CASPQPGQTNTGELFF.

By frequency, this clonotype registers medium-sized. The chain is built from TRBV3-1 and TRBJ2-3. CDR1 is LGHDT, CDR2 YNNKEL, per germline (reference sequence). The CDR3 runs 13 residues. The CDR3 reads CASSLPSTDTQYF.

This chain connects TRBV29-1 to TRBJ2-1; the D call from TCRdb, TRBD1, cannot be confirmed without DNA. From germline, CDR1 is SQVTM and CDR2 ANQGSEA. This CDR3 is built from 12 residues. The CDR3 protein is CSVLGQVNEQFF.

The chain combines TRBV5-8 with TRBJ2-7; TCRdb returns TRBD1, unconfirmable since there is no DNA. Germline V CDR1 and CDR2: SGHTS, YDEGEE. The CDR3 covers 11 residues. This CDR3 is CASSLGERQYF.

The chain couples TRBV7-2 to TRBJ1-1. The CDR3 length is 12 residues. CDR1 is SGHTA and CDR2 is FQGNSA in the germline V gene. The CDR3 is CASSRVNTEAFF.

The chain combines TRBV19 with TRBJ1-1; TCRdb lists TRBD1, though no DNA is available to test this call. Germline values: CDR1 LNHDA, CDR2 SQIVND (reference sequence). The CDR3 is 14 residues long. This CDR3 reads CASSLRGRRPQAFF.

The chain uses TRBV20-1 and TRBJ2-2; the D call from TCRdb, TRBD2, cannot be confirmed without DNA. The CDR3 extends over 16 amino acids. Germline loops: CDR1 DFQATT, CDR2 SNEGSKA (reference sequence). The CDR3 sequence: CSAHLTSGMRTGELFF.